These 6 T cell receptor beta chains were sequenced from one sample in a study of cytotoxic CD8 clonotypes in ibrutinib-treated CLL. The protocol was immunoSEQ multiplex PCR, while the TCRdb copy is restricted to in-frame clones and leaves out a portion. The sample records about 84,000 clones, about 86% being singletons. The sequencing here drew on PBMCs, taken before ibrutinib treatment. These TCRs come from a human donor with chronic lymphocytic leukemia.

The chain links TRBV9 to TRBJ2-1, with 12 bases identical to TRBD2. The CDR3 totals 15 residues. Germline V gives CDR1 SGDLS, CDR2 YYNGEE. Trimming removed 4 bases from V and 10 bases from J; junction bases left unmatched: 9. Here the CDR3 reads CASSPSSGRAGEQFF. In DNA, the CDR3 is TGTGCCAGCAGCCCCTCTAGCGGGAGGGCCGGGGAGCAGTTCTTC.

The gene calls are TRBV7-2 and TRBJ2-7, with TRBD1 identical over 10 bases. The CDR3 sequence is 14 residues long. The J segment lost 3 bases and the V segment lost 5 bases, leaving 4 bases of the junction unmatched. From germline, CDR1 is SGHTA and CDR2 FQGNSA. The CDR3 loop reads CASSRDRGYYEQYF. The CDR3 nucleotides read TGTGCCAGCAGCCGGGACAGGGGCTACTACGAGCAGTACTTC.

The rearrangement joins TRBV30 to TRBJ1-5; 12 bases are a match to TRBD1. Per germline, CDR1 GTSNPN and CDR2 SVGIG (reference sequence). The CDR3 loop spans 19 amino acids. With 4 bases clipped from V and 1 base from J, the junction kept 14 bases outside the gene matches. CDR3 coding DNA: TGTGCCTGGATTATCTCCCCGGGACAGGGGGCGGGGAGCAATCAGCCCCAGCATTTT. Translation gives CAWIISPGQGAGSNQPQHF.

CDR3: CASSLGSGEVYEQFF. CDR3 nucleotides: TGTGCCAGCAGCTTAGGGTCGGGAGAGGTCTATGAGCAGTTCTTC. The chain combines TRBV7-9 with TRBJ2-1; D may be TRBD2 (6 bases). Trimming cost V 1 base and J 8 bases, with 15 bases left between them. CDR1 SEHNR and CDR2 FQNEAQ come from the germline V gene (reference sequence). This CDR3 has 15 residues.

This rearrangement joins TRBV7-9 to TRBJ2-1, with TRBD2 matching 9 bases. Germline loops: CDR1 SEHNR, CDR2 FQNEAQ (reference sequence). This CDR3 has 15 residues. The V gene end was trimmed by 3 bases and the J gene end by 3 bases; junction bases not matched to a gene: 3. CDR3 amino acids: CASSLGAGGYNEQFF. Written as DNA, the CDR3 is TGTGCCAGCAGCTTGGGAGCGGGAGGCTACAATGAGCAGTTCTTC.

V gene TRBV2 combines with J gene TRBJ1-5; D is unresolved. In germline, CDR1 is SNHLY, CDR2 FYNNEI. The CDR3 contains 10 residues. V dropped 10 bases and J dropped 2 bases, with 3 bases sitting between them. For the CDR3, the DNA is TGTGCCATCCGCAATCAGCCCCAGCATTTT. This translates into CAIRNQPQHF.